This TCR beta chain was profiled in a study of regulatory T cells in long-lasting Graves disease. Sample time point: persistent/refractory GD, antithyroid drugs over 5 years with positive TRAb. The TCR library was made from RNA that had been extracted from PBMCs in TRIzol. Researchers made TCR beta libraries by using iRepertoire HTBI primers and running Arm-PCR on CDR3 regions. TCRdb called the multiplex PCR reads again in MiXCR, with one record for every CDR3 protein. The repertoire includes some 280,000 distinct CDR3 sequences, approximately 20% of them detected once, and roughly 56% sits in the top ten. The CDR3 spans 14 residues. V shed 8 bases and J 2 bases; nucleotides not matched to a gene: 6.

The V and J genes are TRBV12-3 or TRBV12-4 and TRBJ2-3; 8 positions agree with TRBD2. The specimen was peripheral blood mononuclear cells (PBMCs), collected when the disease was refractory, from a patient treated with antithyroid drugs. The clonotype comes from a female donor with Graves disease. This CDR3 is CASRTSGNTDTQYF. CDR3 bases: TGTGCCAGCCGTACTAGCGGCAACACAGATACGCAGTATTTT.